This section outlines one T cell receptor (beta chain) sequence together with its context. Its antigen is still unknown. This entry belongs to a study of vaccination and CD4 T cells after COVID-19. V shed 10 bases and J 10 bases; nucleotides not matched to a gene: 7. This CDR3 spans 12 amino acids. The V gene's germline CDR1 is SNHLY and CDR2 FYNNEI. Study-wide results and caveats: Convalescent patients had a median about 88% of post-vaccine SARS-CoV-2-reactive clones that were detected only after vaccination, not before it. Relatively few convalescent patients were studied, without early post-infection timepoints.

The Oncomine TCR Beta short-read assay generated sequence data from the DNA of cultured CD4+ T cells. From the PCR reads, TCRdb called clonotypes with MiXCR, one entry per CDR3 protein. Found here are 20,000 to 25,000 distinct CDR3 sequences, 32% of them singletons; the top ten hold about an eighth. As for time point: late sampling 161 to 241 days after vaccination in a few convalescent patients. Treatment defined: roughly ten-day PBMC culture with coronavirus spike peptide pools or control peptides (ViraFEST assay). Following a culture period (approximately 10 days), negative selection was used to isolate CD4+ T cells.

Sequenced material: CD4+ T cells from blood, cultured in vitro, taken about 7 months after SARS-CoV-2 vaccination. This sequence originates from a human donor who had recovered from COVID-19. The chain carries TRBV2 and TRBJ1-6, with TRBD1 identical over 7 bases. As DNA, the CDR3 is TGTGCCACCAGGGGGACGGGCTCACCCCTCCACTTT. This encodes CATRGTGSPLHF.